This T cell receptor beta chain is drawn from a study of blood T cell repertoires in COVID-19. Study in general: The United States, Italy and Spain supplied acute and convalescent COVID-19 samples.

Original methodology: Using reference gene primer amplification, nucleated cell counts were estimated. Measured with immunoSEQ multiplex PCR; TCRdb has only the in-frame clones, and not every one. V, J and clone size derive from that table, while D and trimming were established from the DNA sequence. Among some 40,000 clones, 65% to 90% were seen once, and the ten largest hold about 5%. This CDR3 is 13 amino acids long. Germline lookup yields CDR1 SGHKS and CDR2 YYEKEE (reference sequence). V was cut by 3 bases and J by 3 bases, with 9 bases left in between. Sequencing input: peripheral blood. The TCR was taken from a man in his forties with active COVID-19. V and J are TRBV5-5 and TRBJ1-2, with D tentatively TRBD1 (5 bases). The CDR3 here is CASSWRGYYGYTF. DNA of the CDR3: TGTGCCAGCAGCTGGCGGGGGTACTATGGCTACACCTTC.